These 16 T cell receptor beta chains originate from one sample sequenced in a study of spatial heterogeneity in lung cancer. TCRdb used MiXCR to reprocess the 5' RACE reads, holding one entry per CDR3 protein. The table lists approximately 52,000 distinct CDR3 sequences, roughly 7% of them singletons. Described time point: sample taken at primary tumor resection. Whole RNA obtained from tumor, nontumor lung or frozen PBMC underwent sequencing without sorting. Sequencing used PBMCs, obtained at surgery. These receptors came from a female donor with early-stage non-small cell lung cancer.

This clonotype has just a few counts. The chain is built from TRBV27 and TRBJ1-1, with unresolved D. The CDR3 covers 16 residues. V gave up 4 bases and J gave up 3 bases, with 18 bases separating them. In germline, CDR1 is MNHEY, CDR2 SMNVEV (reference sequence). CDR3 protein: CASSSLASGIHTEAFF. CDR3 DNA: TGTGCCAGCAGTTCGCTCGCCTCCGGGATCCACACTGAAGCTTTCTTT.

This clonotype was seen repeatedly, ten times or more. This chain connects TRBV28 to TRBJ1-5; D unclear. The CDR3 sequence is 15 residues long. Germline CDR1 is MDHEN and CDR2 is SYDVKM. The V and J ends lost 1 base and 2 bases respectively, with 9 bases between them. The DNA for the CDR3 is TGTGCCAGCAGTTTATCTGGTCAAGGCAATCAGCCCCAGCATTTT. It specifies CASSLSGQGNQPQHF.

This clonotype has at least ten counts. The rearrangement joins TRBV11-2 to TRBJ2-5; 11 bases match TRBD1. Germline assignment: CDR1 SGHAT and CDR2 FQNNGV. The CDR3 loop spans 17 amino acids. Unmatched junction bases numbered 12, after V lost 6 bases and J lost 3 bases. The CDR3 nucleotides are TGTGCCAGCAGAGGCAGTATCCGGGACAGGGGGAAAGAGACCCAGTACTTC. It specifies CASRGSIRDRGKETQYF.

At least ten counts were recorded for this clonotype. The V and J genes are TRBV18 and TRBJ2-5, with 7 bases that match TRBD1. The V and J ends lost 3 bases and 5 bases, in that order; junction bases with no gene match: 3. The CDR3 is 13 amino acids. The germline gives CDR1 KGHSH, CDR2 LQKENI. The CDR3, as DNA: TGTGCCAGCTCACCCGGACAGGCCGAGACCCAGTACTTC. Translation: CASSPGQAETQYF.

This clonotype was found many times. The junction and the germline gene differ at one end; a read error may be behind it. The chain recombines TRBV28 with TRBJ1-6; the D is unclear. The CDR3 spans 13 residues. CDR1 MDHEN and CDR2 SYDVKM come from the germline V gene. The CDR3 DNA reads TGTGCCAGCAGTTTTCAATTATCTTCACCCCTCCATTTT. Translating gives CASSFQLSSPLHF.

This clonotype was picked up many times. The gene calls are TRBV7-2 and TRBJ2-2; D remains ambiguous. V lost 5 bases and J lost 5, with 9 bases in between. The CDR3 has 13 residues. Germline V gene data show CDR1 as SGHTA and CDR2 as FQGNSA. The CDR3 loop is CASSPVSTGELFF. The DNA of the CDR3 is TGTGCCAGCAGCCCCGTATCTACCGGGGAGCTGTTTTTT.

In this sample, this clonotype turned up many times. This chain joins TRBV29-1 and TRBJ2-7; D tentatively fits TRBD1 or TRBD2 (5 bases each). Trimming cost V 7 bases and J 8 bases, with 12 bases left between them. This CDR3 is built from 10 residues. The germline CDR1 and CDR2 sequences are SQVTM and ANQGSEA. For the CDR3, the DNA is TGCAGCGCCGGGGCCCCTAAGCAGTACTTC. This codes for CSAGAPKQYF.

This clonotype has at least ten counts. This chain connects TRBV28 to TRBJ2-7, with no clear D. Germline V lookup: CDR1 MDHEN, CDR2 SYDVKM. This CDR3 is built from 14 residues. Trimming left V 6 bases short and J 5 bases short, with 17 bases between. This CDR3 is CASSRPVHAHEQYF. The CDR3 DNA reads TGTGCCAGCAGCCGACCGGTCCACGCCCACGAGCAGTACTTC.

This clonotype was seen ten or more times. The V gene is TRBV20-1, the J gene TRBJ1-1; maybe TRBD1 (5 bases). V gave up 6 bases and J gave up 1 base, with 15 bases separating them. The CDR3 extends over 14 amino acids. CDR1 and CDR2 (germline): DFQATT, SNEGSKA (reference sequence). The CDR3 nucleotides read TGCAGTGCAAGCACAAGGAGGGGGAACACTGAAGCTTTCTTT. It specifies CSASTRRGNTEAFF.

In this sample, this clonotype turned up a few times. V is TRBV20-1 and J is TRBJ1-2, with D possibly being TRBD1 (6 bases). The germline gives CDR1 DFQATT, CDR2 SNEGSKA (reference sequence). The CDR3 consists of 12 residues. V dropped 5 bases and J dropped 4 bases, with 11 bases sitting between them. This CDR3 is CSASWTAYGYTF. DNA of the CDR3: TGCAGTGCTTCTTGGACAGCCTATGGCTACACCTTC.

This clonotype was observed many times. V usage is TRBV5-1 and J usage is TRBJ2-7; D not resolved. V gave up 3 bases and J gave up 2 bases, with 15 bases separating them. Germline assignment: CDR1 SGHRS and CDR2 YFSETQ. The CDR3 has 15 amino acids. The CDR3 spells CASSSDNARTYEQYF. The CDR3 DNA sequence: TGCGCCAGCAGCTCCGACAACGCGCGTACCTACGAGCAGTACTTC.

This clonotype was recorded at least ten times. The CDR3 protein is CASTTRTDFSGANVLTF. The CDR3 nucleotides read TGTGCCAGCACGACACGGACTGATTTCTCTGGGGCCAACGTCCTGACTTTC. The rearrangement joins TRBV2 to TRBJ2-6, with D possibly matching TRBD2 (5 bases). The CDR3 is 17 amino acids. V was pared by 7 bases and J by 0 bases, with 16 bases between. The germline V gene encodes CDR1 SNHLY and CDR2 FYNNEI.

This clonotype was seen many times. V gene TRBV29-1 combines with J gene TRBJ2-3; D possibly corresponds to TRBD1 (6 bases). Trimming shortened V by 6 bases and J by 5 bases, and 18 bases separated the two germline ends. The CDR3 sequence is 14 residues long. CDR1 is SQVTM, CDR2 ANQGSEA, per germline. CDR3 in amino acids: CSVTTGPVGDTQYF. The DNA for the CDR3 is TGCAGCGTCACGACAGGTCCGGTGGGAGATACGCAGTATTTT.

For this clonotype: A read error may be the cause here, since a much bigger clone is one base away. The V gene is TRBV28, the J gene TRBJ1-2; D gene unclear. With 11 bases removed from V and 4 bases from J, the gap between germline ends came to 26 bases. This CDR3 has 16 residues. Per the germline V gene, CDR1 is MDHEN and CDR2 is SYDVKM. The CDR3 protein is CAASAQNMHMLYGYTF. Written as DNA, the CDR3 is TGTGCCGCCTCGGCCCAGAATATGCATATGCTCTATGGCTACACCTTC.

A word on this clonotype: An end of the junction does not agree with germline; a read error may underlie this. The chain joins TRBV20-1 to TRBJ2-7, with D possibly being TRBD1 (6 bases). Germline CDR1 reads DFQATT; CDR2 reads SNEGSKA (reference sequence). This CDR3 region has 14 residues. The CDR3 loop reads CSAVQGWGYYERYF. The DNA for the CDR3 is TGCAGTGCTGTACAGGGTTGGGGGTACTACGAGCGGTACTTC.

The chain combines TRBV11-2 with TRBJ2-4; D is possibly TRBD2 (7 bases). In germline, CDR1 is SGHAT, CDR2 FQNNGV. V dropped 5 bases and J dropped 5 bases, with 16 bases sitting between them. The CDR3 is 15 amino acids. Here the CDR3 reads CASSRGRGAQNIQYF. CDR3 DNA sequence: TGTGCCAGCAGCAGAGGGAGGGGGGCTCAAAACATTCAGTACTTC.